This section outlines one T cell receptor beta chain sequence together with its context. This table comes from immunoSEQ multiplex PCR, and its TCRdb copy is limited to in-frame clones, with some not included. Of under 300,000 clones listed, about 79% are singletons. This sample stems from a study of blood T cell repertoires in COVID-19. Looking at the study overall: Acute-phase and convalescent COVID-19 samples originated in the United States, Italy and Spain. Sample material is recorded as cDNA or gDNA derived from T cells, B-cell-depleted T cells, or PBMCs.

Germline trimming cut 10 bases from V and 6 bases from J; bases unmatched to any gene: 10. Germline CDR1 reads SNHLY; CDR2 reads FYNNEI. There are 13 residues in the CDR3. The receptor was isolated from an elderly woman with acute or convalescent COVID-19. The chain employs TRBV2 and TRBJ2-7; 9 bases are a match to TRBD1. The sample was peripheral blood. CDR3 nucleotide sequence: TGTGCCACCAGGACAGGGGTTCTAAGCGAGCAGTACTTC. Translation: CATRTGVLSEQYF.